Following are 8 T cell receptor beta chains from one sample sequenced in a study of control samples from healthy donors and cancer patients. Generated by immunoSEQ multiplex PCR, the TCRdb table keeps only in-frame clones and is missing some. The table has tens of thousands of clones, around nine tenths seen once; the top ten hold roughly 6%. The sequenced sample was blood. These receptors originate from a man aged 45-65 years in good health.

This clone turned up a few times. The V and J genes are TRBV24-1 and TRBJ2-1; 9 bases are a match to TRBD2. The germline V gene encodes CDR1 KGHDR and CDR2 SFDVKD. V shed 5 bases, J shed 8 bases, and the junction held 12 bases outside the gene matches. The CDR3 runs 16 residues. The DNA of the CDR3 is TGTGCCACCAGTGCCCCTCTAGCGGGGACCGTCGATGAGCAGTTCTTC. It translates to CATSAPLAGTVDEQFF.

Only one count was recorded for this clone. Here the CDR3 reads CASSPPSGGSEAFF. The DNA of the CDR3 is TGTGCCAGCTCACCACCGAGTGGGGGATCCGAAGCTTTCTTT. V is TRBV18 and J is TRBJ1-1; weak D call: TRBD1 (5 bases). The CDR3 is made up of 14 amino acids. V gave up 0 bases and J gave up 8 bases, with 13 bases separating them. Germline V gene data show CDR1 as KGHSH and CDR2 as LQKENI.

V and J are TRBV5-1 and TRBJ1-2; tentatively, D is TRBD1 (6 bases). Germline values: CDR1 SGHRS, CDR2 YFSETQ. With 4 bases removed from V and 5 bases from J, the gap between germline ends came to 12 bases. The length of the CDR3 is 13 residues. DNA of the CDR3: TGCGCCAGCAGCCTAGGACAGTTATATGGCTACACCTTC. Amino acids: CASSLGQLYGYTF.

This clone has a handful of counts. The chain recombines TRBV27 with TRBJ2-7; D may correspond to TRBD1 or TRBD2 (5 bases each). V was pared by 5 bases and J by 2 bases, with 16 bases between. Germline CDR1 MNHEY, CDR2 SMNVEV (reference sequence). The CDR3 has 15 residues. The CDR3 DNA reads TGTGCCAGCAGTCTTACCGGGACCCCTGCCTACGAGCAGTACTTC. Translation: CASSLTGTPAYEQYF.

V usage is TRBV6-4 and J usage is TRBJ1-2, with a possible D match to TRBD1 (6 bases). The germline CDR1 and CDR2 sequences are MRHNA and SNTAGT. This CDR3 comprises 17 residues. The V end was cut by 4 bases, the J end by 1 base, with 19 bases between. CDR3 DNA sequence: TGTGCCAGCAGTGTGGGCAATAGACAGGAAGATAACTATGGCTACACCTTC. This encodes CASSVGNRQEDNYGYTF.

The chain links TRBV5-3 to TRBJ1-2; 7 bases line up with TRBD1. TRBV5-3 is reported as an ORF; its role is uncertain. The V segment lost 4 bases and the J segment 5 bases; nucleotides outside the gene matches: 5. The CDR3 contains 13 residues. CDR3 loop: CARSKVQGYGYTF. The CDR3, as DNA: TGTGCCAGAAGCAAAGTACAGGGGTATGGCTACACCTTC.

This rearrangement joins TRBV7-8 to TRBJ2-1, with D unresolved. The CDR3 length is 14 residues. V was trimmed by 4 bases and J by 5 bases, leaving 12 bases between them. Germline-derived CDR1 and CDR2 are SGHVS and FQNEAQ. DNA of the CDR3: TGTGCCAGCAGCTCCATTACCCAAGACAATGAGCAGTTCTTC. It encodes CASSSITQDNEQFF.

The V gene is TRBV12-5, the J gene TRBJ2-1; D tentatively reads TRBD1 or TRBD2 (6 bases each). The V end was cut by 2 bases, the J end by 2 bases, with 10 bases between. This CDR3 is 15 amino acids long. Per the germline V gene, CDR1 is LGHNT and CDR2 is FRNRAP. The CDR3 is CASGLFGGPYNEQFF. In DNA form, the CDR3 reads TGTGCTAGTGGTTTGTTTGGGGGGCCCTACAATGAGCAGTTCTTC. The variable domain in full, completed from reference TRBV12-5 and TRBJ2-1, reads DARVTQTPRHKVTEMGQEVTMRCQPILGHNTVFWYRQTMMQGLELLAYFRNRAPLDDSGMPKDRFSAEMPDATLATLKIQPSEPRDSAVYFCASGLFGGPYNEQFFGPGTRLTVL.